A selection of T cell receptor beta chains follows, all from one sample in a study of T cell responses to AZD1222 COVID-19 vaccine. Sequencing was performed with immunoSEQ multiplex PCR; in TCRdb, only in-frame clones are kept and a portion is missing. The sample holds 90,000 to 150,000 clones, around 86% seen once. Sequencing was performed on peripheral blood, taken on day 0 of AZD1222 vaccination. These receptors were taken from an adult in good health. Both conserved end residues are part of each CDR3. The order of the fields is clone size, V gene, J gene, CDR3 protein. Clone size, where shown, is once, few, many, or a class for clones that have expanded.

clone_size: .
v_call: TRBV5-4
j_call: TRBJ2-5
cdr3_aa: CASSQGGRGQETQYF

clone_size: .
v_call: TRBV4-1
j_call: TRBJ2-7
cdr3_aa: CASSQAYDGYEQYF

clone_size: .
v_call: TRBV12-3/TRBV12-4
j_call: TRBJ1-3
cdr3_aa: CASKYGDTIYF

clone_size: .
v_call: TRBV4-1
j_call: TRBJ2-3
cdr3_aa: CASSQELGLAGATQYF

clone_size: once
v_call: TRBV6-1
j_call: TRBJ1-2
cdr3_aa: CASSEQQGIDGYTF

clone_size: .
v_call: TRBV3-1/TRBV3-2
j_call: TRBJ2-3
cdr3_aa: CASSQGSGRGSTDTQYF

clone_size: once
v_call: TRBV7-9
j_call: TRBJ1-1
cdr3_aa: CASSLDSEAFF

clone_size: .
v_call: TRBV7-9
j_call: TRBJ2-7
cdr3_aa: CASSSPEAYEQYF

clone_size: .
v_call: TRBV18
j_call: TRBJ2-1
cdr3_aa: CASSPFGTGNNEQFF

clone_size: .
v_call: TRBV7-9
j_call: TRBJ2-3
cdr3_aa: CASSFLDTQYF

clone_size: .
v_call: TRBV19
j_call: TRBJ1-6
cdr3_aa: CASRPGTASPLHF

clone_size: .
v_call: TRBV7-2
j_call: TRBJ1-2
cdr3_aa: CASSPTGPGGYTF

clone_size: .
v_call: TRBV30
j_call: TRBJ2-7
cdr3_aa: CAWSAGSYEQYF

clone_size: .
v_call: TRBV6-1
j_call: TRBJ1-1
cdr3_aa: CASSEETGLIKAFF

clone_size: .
v_call: TRBV19
j_call: TRBJ1-5
cdr3_aa: CASNMGQGDPSNQPQHF

clone_size: .
v_call: TRBV5-4
j_call: TRBJ1-2
cdr3_aa: CASSRQGSNYGYTF

clone_size: .
v_call: TRBV5-4
j_call: TRBJ1-2
cdr3_aa: CASSTDIYGYTF

clone_size: .
v_call: TRBV6-5
j_call: TRBJ1-1
cdr3_aa: CATNRMNTEAFF

clone_size: few
v_call: TRBV7-2
j_call: TRBJ1-5
cdr3_aa: CASSLVGEIVAWPQHF

clone_size: few
v_call: TRBV3-1/TRBV3-2
j_call: TRBJ1-1
cdr3_aa: CASSQEDLSEAFF